This T cell receptor (beta chain) was found in a study of long-term antiretroviral therapy in people with HIV. Study conclusions and caveats: After ART, diversity increased yet remained lower than transplant donor controls. HIV repertoires spanned narrower CDR3 length ranges than controls. Dominant in the repertoire at all time points were clones expanded before ART.

Survey level was the resolution at which the v3.0 immunoSEQ assay ran. Sequencing had a target that covered about 40,000-55,000 T-cell genomes per sample. Profiling relied on immunoSEQ multiplex PCR, and the TCRdb table lists in-frame clones only, not all of them. The sample has 7,000 to 9,000 clones; about 73% are singletons. A remark on this clone: Its antigen is as yet unknown.

The sequences come from unsorted PBMCs, collected 0.6 years before starting antiretroviral therapy. The clonotype originates from a man aged 35-49 years with HIV.

The CDR3 protein is CASSLARTLLDSYEQYF. DNA of the CDR3: TGTGCCAGCAGCTTAGCCCGGACACTGCTCGACTCCTACGAGCAGTACTTC. The gene calls are TRBV7-2 and TRBJ2-7, with D tentatively TRBD1 (5 bases). Germline V gene sequence: CDR1 SGHTA, CDR2 FQGNSA. Deletions cut 0 bases from V and 0 bases from J, with 15 bases between. This CDR3 has 17 amino acids.